This is a list of T cell receptor beta chains from one sample in a study of OX40 agonist ivuxolimab in advanced cancers. Clones were read by immunoSEQ multiplex PCR, and TCRdb kept only the in-frame ones, dropping some. Here the sample spans tens of thousands of clones, around nine tenths being singletons. The sample consisted of CD4+ or CD8+ T cells sorted from blood, taken in a trial of the OX40 agonist ivuxolimab. These receptors were obtained from an adult with an advanced solid tumor such as melanoma, head and neck, liver or kidney cancer. Both conserved end residues are part of each CDR3. The order of the fields is V gene, clone size, CDR3 protein. Only part of the rows carry a size: once, few, many, or a class if the clone is expanded.

V gene: TRBV28; clone size: once; CDR3 protein: CASSFLIHTGELFF
V gene: TRBV28; clone size: .; CDR3 protein: CASSWGATNEKLFF
V gene: TRBV11-3; clone size: .; CDR3 protein: CASSLGGNQETQYF
V gene: TRBV19; clone size: .; CDR3 protein: CASSISLYNEQFF
V gene: TRBV9; clone size: .; CDR3 protein: CASSVAPEGLYEQYF
V gene: TRBV7-9; clone size: .; CDR3 protein: CASSASLVVSGELFF
V gene: TRBV7-2; clone size: .; CDR3 protein: CASSSDTPNYGYTF
V gene: TRBV28; clone size: .; CDR3 protein: CASKTTGANSGNTIYF
V gene: TRBV7-9; clone size: .; CDR3 protein: CASSYDRGSGNTIYF
V gene: TRBV2; clone size: .; CDR3 protein: CASSEVGQWRYNEQFF
V gene: TRBV7-2; clone size: .; CDR3 protein: CASSLDLEGAYNEQFF
V gene: TRBV5-1; clone size: .; CDR3 protein: CASSPSSGDRNEQFF
V gene: TRBV9; clone size: .; CDR3 protein: CASSVVSGRELDTQYF
V gene: TRBV30; clone size: .; CDR3 protein: CAWVRLAGAGELFF
V gene: TRBV6-1; clone size: .; CDR3 protein: CASSGLVNEQFF
V gene: TRBV10-2; clone size: .; CDR3 protein: CASSGDTSWQPQHF
V gene: TRBV7-2; clone size: .; CDR3 protein: CASSARQLKGRDGYTF
V gene: TRBV29-1; clone size: once; CDR3 protein: CSVVGDRGPTGELFF
V gene: TRBV18; clone size: .; CDR3 protein: CASSPLGLAMYEQYF
V gene: TRBV21-1; clone size: .; CDR3 protein: CASSNGRGVDNQPQHF
V gene: TRBV10-3; clone size: .; CDR3 protein: CAINRVPGDEQYF
V gene: TRBV7-2; clone size: once; CDR3 protein: CASSQRPPGSWGETQYF
V gene: TRBV6-6; clone size: .; CDR3 protein: CATESGTGGNEQYF
V gene: TRBV6-1; clone size: .; CDR3 protein: CASSSGAHTGELFF
V gene: TRBV9; clone size: .; CDR3 protein: CASSARDTGGYEQYF
V gene: TRBV5-1; clone size: .; CDR3 protein: CASRDPRDSGANVLTF
V gene: TRBV7-2; clone size: .; CDR3 protein: CASSPPHNEQFF
V gene: TRBV5-1; clone size: .; CDR3 protein: CASSLASGPTYEQYF
V gene: TRBV28; clone size: .; CDR3 protein: CASSFRNYGYTF
V gene: TRBV6-6; clone size: .; CDR3 protein: CASSNQREGRNEQFF
V gene: TRBV5-1; clone size: .; CDR3 protein: CASSLGGLAVGPDTQYF
V gene: TRBV4-1; clone size: .; CDR3 protein: CASSHLTGVWEKLFF
V gene: TRBV5-1; clone size: .; CDR3 protein: CASSLASSGSYEQYF
V gene: TRBV28; clone size: .; CDR3 protein: CASSSGRNIQYF
V gene: TRBV4-1; clone size: once; CDR3 protein: CASSQDYSGYEQYF
V gene: TRBV30; clone size: .; CDR3 protein: CAWRPKERSPADTQYF
V gene: TRBV11-2; clone size: .; CDR3 protein: CASTSSGGPYEQYF
V gene: TRBV7-8; clone size: .; CDR3 protein: CASSWGAAGGSYEQYF
V gene: TRBV6-5; clone size: once; CDR3 protein: CASSYLGPSYEQYF
V gene: TRBV5-4; clone size: .; CDR3 protein: CASRPQQGTVYGYTF
V gene: TRBV11-2; clone size: .; CDR3 protein: CASSPTGGPYEQYF
V gene: TRBV28; clone size: .; CDR3 protein: CASSLSSARVYEQYF
V gene: TRBV19; clone size: .; CDR3 protein: CASSIISGSTDTQYF
V gene: TRBV27; clone size: .; CDR3 protein: CASSLSSGSPSHF
V gene: TRBV5-6; clone size: .; CDR3 protein: CASSTGQASNQPQHF
V gene: TRBV7-3; clone size: .; CDR3 protein: CASSLAGLQGETQYF
V gene: TRBV4-1; clone size: once; CDR3 protein: CASSRYTADSSYEQYF
V gene: TRBV19; clone size: .; CDR3 protein: CASSIVGGLEAFF
V gene: TRBV5-1; clone size: .; CDR3 protein: CASSSFSGTEQFF
V gene: TRBV7-9; clone size: .; CDR3 protein: CASSFGLGTDTQYF
V gene: TRBV15; clone size: .; CDR3 protein: CATSRTTGAGTDTQYF
V gene: TRBV20-1; clone size: .; CDR3 protein: CSAPDWGTQYF
V gene: TRBV29-1; clone size: .; CDR3 protein: CSVSSGGTGAHEQYF